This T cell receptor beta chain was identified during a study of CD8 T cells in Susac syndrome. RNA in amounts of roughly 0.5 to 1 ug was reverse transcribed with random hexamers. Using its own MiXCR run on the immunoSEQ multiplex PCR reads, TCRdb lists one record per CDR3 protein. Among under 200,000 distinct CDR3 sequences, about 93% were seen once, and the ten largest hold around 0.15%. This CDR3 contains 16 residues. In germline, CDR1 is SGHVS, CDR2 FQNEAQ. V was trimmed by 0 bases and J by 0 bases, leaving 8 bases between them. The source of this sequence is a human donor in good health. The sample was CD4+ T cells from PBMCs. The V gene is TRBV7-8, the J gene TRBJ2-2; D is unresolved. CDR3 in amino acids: CASSLARVTNTGELFF. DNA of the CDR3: TGTGCCAGCAGCTTAGCAAGGGTAACGAACACCGGGGAGCTGTTTTTT.